The 26 T cell receptor beta chains reported below all come from one sample, sequenced in a study of ipilimumab plus nivolumab after autologous stem cell transplantation. Clones were sequenced by immunoSEQ multiplex PCR, and TCRdb holds only the in-frame ones, with some missing. The sample lists 43,000 or so clones; nearly 90% were seen once. Sequencing used PBMCs, obtained in a trial of ipilimumab plus nivolumab as post-transplant consolidation. Receptors were obtained from a male donor with multiple myeloma.

This clone was observed a few times. CDR3 region: CASSSTSTDTQYF. The CDR3 nucleotides are TGCGCCAGCAGTTCTACTAGCACAGATACGCAGTATTTT. The gene calls are TRBV10-1 and TRBJ2-3; D call uncertain. Germline loops: CDR1 WNHNN, CDR2 SYGVQD (reference sequence). The CDR3 is 13 residues long. The V end was cut by 5 bases, the J end by 0 bases, with 6 bases between.

The V and J genes are TRBV6-6 and TRBJ2-7; a possible D gene is TRBD1 (9 bases). CDR3 size: 15 residues. V dropped 5 bases and J dropped 3 bases, with 17 bases sitting between them. Germline V gene lookup returns CDR1 MNHNY and CDR2 SVGAGI (reference sequence). The CDR3 protein is CASSPRGGQGYEQYF. CDR3 DNA: TGTGCCAGCAGTCCTCGGGGGGGACAGGGCTACGAGCAGTACTTC.

This chain uses TRBV29-1 with TRBJ2-5; a weak D match, TRBD2 (6 bases). Between the trimmed V and J ends, which lost 3 bases and 5 bases, there was a span of 13 bases. Germline loops: CDR1 SQVTM, CDR2 ANQGSEA. The CDR3 is 13 amino acids. The CDR3 DNA is TGCAGCGTTGAGACTAGTTCGGCGGAGACCCAGTACTTC. It specifies CSVETSSAETQYF.

This chain connects TRBV11-3 to TRBJ2-1; 8 positions agree with TRBD2. The CDR3 is 16 residues long. J was trimmed by 9 bases and V by 5 bases; bases with no gene match: 15. Germline V gene sequence: CDR1 SGHNT, CDR2 YENEEA. The CDR3 DNA sequence: TGTGCCAGCAGCGTGGACCCCGGGACTAGTCCGGGTGAGCAGTTCTTC. Translated, it gives CASSVDPGTSPGEQFF.

This chain links TRBV28 with TRBJ1-2; D not resolved. The CDR3 consists of 16 residues. V shed 5 bases and J shed 0 bases, with 16 bases lying between them. The V gene's germline CDR1 is MDHEN and CDR2 SYDVKM. In DNA, the CDR3 is TGTGCCAGCAGTGCCGGTTTAGCCAGCTCTAACTATGGCTACACCTTC. Its translation: CASSAGLASSNYGYTF.

V gene TRBV10-3 combines with J gene TRBJ1-4; D uncertain. Germline CDR1 reads ENHRY; CDR2 reads SYGVKD. The CDR3 is made up of 14 amino acids. Trimming removed 8 bases from V and 0 bases from J, with 10 bases in between. The CDR3 nucleotides are TGTGCCATCGGGCCTACAGCAACTAATGAAAAACTGTTTTTT. It codes for CAIGPTATNEKLFF.

The rearrangement uses TRBV10-3 and TRBJ1-5; 7 bases align to TRBD1. J lost 4 bases, V lost 2 bases, and 5 bases had no gene match. Germline V CDR1 and CDR2: ENHRY, SYGVKD. The CDR3 spans 15 residues. CDR3 residues: CAISETPGQNQPQHF. CDR3 in DNA: TGTGCCATCAGTGAGACCCCGGGACAGAATCAGCCCCAGCATTTT.

The chain is built from TRBV11-3 and TRBJ2-1, with 11 bases identical to TRBD2. Per germline, CDR1 SGHNT and CDR2 YENEEA. The junction had 6 bases not matched to a gene; V was cut back by 3 bases and J by 5 bases. This CDR3 comprises 16 residues. CDR3 protein: CASSLRGTSGNNEQFF. The CDR3 DNA follows: TGTGCCAGCAGCTTGCGCGGGACTAGCGGTAACAATGAGCAGTTCTTC.

V gene TRBV6-5 combines with J gene TRBJ2-7; possibly TRBD1 for D (5 bases). The germline V gene encodes CDR1 MNHEY and CDR2 SVGAGI. This CDR3 contains 15 residues. Trimming pared 0 bases from V and 0 bases from J, leaving 9 bases between. This chain's CDR3 is CASSYSYRNSYEQYF. The CDR3 nucleotides read TGTGCCAGCAGTTACTCCTACAGGAACTCCTACGAGCAGTACTTC.

The chain couples TRBV4-2 to TRBJ1-2; D is unresolved. The CDR3 covers 14 residues. Germline CDR1 reads LGHNA; CDR2 reads YNFKEQ. Trimming cost V 1 base and J 2 bases, with 8 bases left between them. CDR3 amino acids: CASSQGQVNYGYTF. In nucleotides, the CDR3 is TGTGCCAGCAGCCAAGGCCAGGTGAACTATGGCTACACCTTC.

This clone was observed a single time. This rearrangement joins TRBV7-8 to TRBJ1-5; D not resolved. Trimming pared 1 base from V and 3 bases from J, leaving 4 bases between. The CDR3 sequence is 13 residues long. CDR1 and CDR2 from the germline V gene are SGHVS and FQNEAQ. CDR3 DNA: TGTGCCAGCAGCTTAGAGGACAATCAGCCCCAGCATTTT. It is translated as CASSLEDNQPQHF. Based on the CDR3 plus reference TRBV7-8 and TRBJ1-5, the full variable domain is GAGVSQSPRYKVAKRGQDVALRCDPISGHVSLFWYQQALGQGPEFLTYFQNEAQLDKSGLPSDRFFAERPEGSVSTLKIQRTQQEDSAVYLCASSLEDNQPQHFGDGTRLSIL.

The chain uses TRBV5-6 and TRBJ2-7; TRBD2 agrees at 10 bases. The trim removed 5 bases at V and 4 bases at J, leaving 6 bases unmatched. CDR3 size: 14 residues. CDR1 is SGHDT and CDR2 is YYEEEE in the germline V gene. The CDR3 region has the DNA TGTGCCAGCAGGAGGCTAGCGGGAGTTTACGAGCAGTACTTC. Translating it yields CASRRLAGVYEQYF.

The chain has TRBV18 and TRBJ2-1; tentatively, D is TRBD2 (5 bases). V was trimmed by 5 bases and J by 5 bases, leaving 16 bases between them. Germline V lookup: CDR1 KGHSH, CDR2 LQKENI. The CDR3 runs to 15 residues. In nucleotides, the CDR3 is TGTGCCAGCTCAACCCGGGCGGGTGGCAACAATGAGCAGTTCTTC. Translation gives CASSTRAGGNNEQFF. Together with reference TRBV18 and TRBJ2-1, the CDR3 gives the full variable domain: NAGVMQNPRHLVRRRGQEARLRCSPMKGHSHVYWYRQLPEEGLKFMVYLQKENIIDESGMPKERFSAEFPKEGPSILRIQQVVRGDSAAYFCASSTRAGGNNEQFFGPGTRLTVL.

This chain connects TRBV18 to TRBJ1-1; unclear D gene. The CDR3 covers 13 residues. The germline CDR1 and CDR2 sequences are KGHSH and LQKENI. Trimming took off 2 bases at V and 0 bases at J, with 4 bases between the two ends. The CDR3 coding sequence is TGTGCCAGCTCACCAGAAATGAACACTGAAGCTTTCTTT. It specifies CASSPEMNTEAFF.

This rearrangement joins TRBV2 to TRBJ1-2; D not resolved. The V and J ends lost 4 bases and 4 bases respectively, with 10 bases between them. CDR3 size: 13 residues. The V gene's germline CDR1 is SNHLY and CDR2 FYNNEI. CDR3 region: CASSGTATYGYTF. The DNA of the CDR3 is TGTGCCAGCAGTGGTACAGCCACCTATGGCTACACCTTC.

The chain combines TRBV9 with TRBJ2-1, with 9 bases that match TRBD2. The germline V gene encodes CDR1 SGDLS and CDR2 YYNGEE. The junction had 6 bases not matched to a gene; V was cut back by 3 bases and J by 5 bases. This CDR3 region has 15 residues. The CDR3 loop is CASSATSGSHNEQFF. DNA for the CDR3: TGTGCCAGCAGCGCAACTAGCGGGTCCCACAATGAGCAGTTCTTC.

This clone has just a few counts. The chain is built from TRBV19 and TRBJ2-7; TRBD2 aligns across 12 bases. The CDR3 runs 14 residues. The J segment lost 7 bases and the V segment lost 4 bases, leaving 5 bases of the junction unmatched. Germline V CDR1 and CDR2: LNHDA, SQIVND (reference sequence). Written as DNA, the CDR3 is TGTGCCAGTAGTACTAGCGGGAGGGCTAGGGAGCAGTACTTC. This translates into CASSTSGRAREQYF.

CDR3 DNA: TGCGCCAGCAGCTTAATGTCGACTAGTTGGACAGATACGCAGTATTTT. Translated: CASSLMSTSWTDTQYF. This chain links TRBV5-1 with TRBJ2-3, with D tentatively TRBD2 (6 bases). From germline, CDR1 is SGHRS and CDR2 YFSETQ. Trimming cost V 2 bases and J 3 bases, with 16 bases left between them. This CDR3 has 16 residues. The variable domain in full, with the rest retrieved from reference TRBV5-1 and TRBJ2-3, is KAGVTQTPRYLIKTRGQQVTLSCSPISGHRSVSWYQQTPGQGLQFLFEYFSETQRNKGNFPGRFSGRQFSNSRSEMNVSTLELGDSALYLCASSLMSTSWTDTQYFGPGTRLTVL.

The count of this clone is one. The V and J genes are TRBV7-2 and TRBJ1-5; no reliable D call. CDR3 length: 16 amino acids. The V end was cut by 4 bases, the J end by 6 bases, with 19 bases between. Per germline, CDR1 SGHTA and CDR2 FQGNSA. This CDR3 is CASSSNSYEAGQPQHF. CDR3 nucleotide sequence: TGTGCCAGCAGCTCAAACTCCTACGAGGCCGGTCAGCCCCAGCATTTT.

V is TRBV13 and J is TRBJ2-3, with D perhaps TRBD1 (6 bases). The V gene's germline CDR1 is PRHDT and CDR2 FYEKMQ (reference sequence). There are 15 residues in the CDR3. Trimming left V 5 bases short and J 1 base short, with 13 bases between. The CDR3 sequence is CASSPGQLGTDTQYF. Written as DNA, the CDR3 is TGTGCCAGCAGCCCAGGACAGCTTGGCACAGATACGCAGTATTTT.

V gene TRBV18 combines with J gene TRBJ2-5; 9 nucleotides align to TRBD1. The CDR3 spans 17 residues. The germline gives CDR1 KGHSH, CDR2 LQKENI. V shed 3 bases, J shed 3 bases, and the junction held 11 bases outside the gene matches. The CDR3 DNA follows: TGTGCCAGCTCACCTAGCGAAACCGGGACAGGGAAAGAGACCCAGTACTTC. Translated: CASSPSETGTGKETQYF.

The chain couples TRBV5-6 to TRBJ1-4; a weak D match, TRBD1 (5 bases). The germline V and J ends were trimmed by 2 bases and 4 bases, with 15 bases remaining between them. The CDR3 has 16 amino acids. Germline V lookup: CDR1 SGHDT, CDR2 YYEEEE. CDR3 sequence reads: CASSFRQPGHNEKLFF. Here the CDR3 DNA reads TGTGCCAGCAGCTTTCGACAGCCTGGGCATAATGAAAAACTGTTTTTT. Filled out from reference TRBV5-6 and TRBJ1-4, the complete variable domain reads DAGVTQSPTHLIKTRGQQVTLRCSPKSGHDTVSWYQQALGQGPQFIFQYYEEEERQRGNFPDRFSGHQFPNYSSELNVNALLLGDSALYLCASSFRQPGHNEKLFFGSGTQLSVL.

This chain uses TRBV20-1 with TRBJ1-1; tentatively, D is TRBD1 (6 bases). The CDR3 covers 11 residues. V was shortened by 7 bases and J by 2 bases, with 8 bases between the two germline ends. Per germline, CDR1 DFQATT and CDR2 SNEGSKA (reference sequence). The chain's CDR3 is CSGGLNTEAFF. In nucleotides, the CDR3 is TGCAGTGGGGGGCTCAACACTGAAGCTTTCTTT.

The chain has TRBV6-4 and TRBJ2-2; weak D call: TRBD1 (5 bases). The CDR3 is made up of 17 amino acids. V was trimmed by 0 bases and J by 4 bases, leaving 15 bases between them. CDR1 and CDR2 (germline): MRHNA, SNTAGT. The CDR3 region has the DNA TGTGCCAGCAGTGACTCTGGGGCAGGGAAGGGCACCGGGGAGCTGTTTTTT. Translated, it gives CASSDSGAGKGTGELFF.

Relative to its sample, this clone is medium-sized (0.01 to 0.1%). V usage is TRBV2 and J usage is TRBJ2-7; 14 nucleotides agree with TRBD2. V was clipped by 6 bases and J by 0 bases; unmatched bases: 13. Germline V gene lookup returns CDR1 SNHLY and CDR2 FYNNEI. The CDR3 is 19 residues long. In nucleotides, the CDR3 is TGTGCCAGCAGCTCAAGGACTAGCGGGGGGTATCCTCTCTCCTACGAGCAGTACTTC. Its translation is CASSSRTSGGYPLSYEQYF.

This rearrangement joins TRBV19 to TRBJ1-4; D is perhaps TRBD1 (6 bases). Trimming took 5 bases from V and 5 from J, leaving 21 bases between them. The CDR3 loop spans 17 amino acids. Germline V gene sequence: CDR1 LNHDA, CDR2 SQIVND (reference sequence). DNA of the CDR3: TGTGCCAGTAGTCTCGGACTAGCGGGGGCTTTCAATGAAAAACTGTTTTTT. Translated, it gives CASSLGLAGAFNEKLFF.